The 20 T cell receptor beta chains below come from one sample, sequenced in a study of blood T cell repertoires in COVID-19. Here immunoSEQ multiplex PCR was the method, and the copy in TCRdb shows in-frame clones only, minus some. There are around 67,000 clones in the sample; about 81% occur only once, and around a tenth lies in the top ten. Sequencing was done on a sample of peripheral blood. The receptors shown here come from a human donor in a cohort sampled during active COVID-19.

This chain's CDR3 is CASSQGTSGREEQFF. The CDR3 nucleotides read TGCGCCAGCAGCCAAGGGACTAGCGGGAGGGAGGAGCAGTTCTTC. The rearrangement uses TRBV4-3 and TRBJ2-1; 15 bases agree with TRBD2. The J segment lost 10 bases and the V segment lost 1 base, leaving 2 bases of the junction unmatched. The CDR3 runs 15 residues. The germline gives CDR1 LGHNA, CDR2 YSLEER.

The chain recombines TRBV24-1 with TRBJ2-1; a weak D match, TRBD2 (5 bases). This CDR3 is 14 amino acids long. V lost 1 base and J lost 5, with 8 bases in between. Germline V gene lookup returns CDR1 KGHDR and CDR2 SFDVKD. The CDR3 coding sequence is TGTGCCACCAGTGATTTACTCGGGGACAATGAGCAGTTCTTC. Its protein is CATSDLLGDNEQFF.

The genes are TRBV21-1 and TRBJ2-5; TRBD1 is taken as the D call from the table, unchecked against the DNA. TRBV21-1 is shown as a pseudogene. The CDR3 has 14 amino acids. CDR3 sequence reads: CASKGQGTQETQYF. The CDR3 DNA sequence: TGTGCCAGCAAAGGGCAGGGCACGCAAGAGACCCAGTACTTC.

This sequence joins TRBV5-1 and TRBJ2-1, with D possibly matching TRBD1 (5 bases). The CDR3 length is 15 residues. Germline CDR1 SGHRS, CDR2 YFSETQ. Trimming left V 0 bases short and J 8 bases short, with 15 bases between. The DNA for the CDR3 is TGCGCCAGCAGCTTGGCCTTGGGTCAAGGGGATGAGCAGTTCTTC. Protein product: CASSLALGQGDEQFF.

The table lists this clone with a few counts. The chain employs TRBV27 and TRBJ2-7; TRBD1 is a possible D gene (5 bases). CDR3 length equals 15 residues. Germline V CDR1 and CDR2: MNHEY, SMNVEV (reference sequence). Trimming removed 1 base from V and 3 bases from J, with 13 bases in between. CDR3 sequence reads: CASSLLVSRVYEQYF. In DNA, the CDR3 is TGTGCCAGCAGTTTATTGGTTTCCAGGGTCTACGAGCAGTACTTC.

This chain connects TRBV7-9 to TRBJ2-3; 9 bases fit TRBD2. The CDR3 runs 16 residues. V was pared by 5 bases and J by 3 bases, with 9 bases of the junction left unmatched. CDR1 and CDR2 (germline): SEHNR, FQNEAQ (reference sequence). CDR3 amino acids: CASSPIAGVMTDTQYF. The CDR3 nucleotides are TGTGCCAGCAGCCCCATAGCGGGAGTGATGACAGATACGCAGTATTTT.

In this sample, this clone turned up a few times. The CDR3: CASSMAAVTGELFF. As DNA, the CDR3 is TGTGCCAGTAGTATGGCAGCGGTCACCGGGGAGCTGTTTTTT. The chain carries TRBV19 and TRBJ2-2, with D possibly matching TRBD2 (5 bases). CDR1 LNHDA and CDR2 SQIVND come from the germline V gene (reference sequence). The CDR3 sequence is 14 residues long. The V and J ends lost 3 bases and 4 bases respectively, with 9 bases between them.

The J gene is TRBJ2-3, the V gene TRBV29-1, with a tentative D call TRBD2 (6 bases). With 1 base removed from V and 8 bases from J, the gap between germline ends came to 19 bases. The germline gives CDR1 SQVTM, CDR2 ANQGSEA. This CDR3 has 15 amino acids. The CDR3 coding sequence is TGCAGCGTTGAAGGAGGCACGGGAGTCATGGGTACGCAGTATTTT. Residues: CSVEGGTGVMGTQYF.

The CDR3 loop reads CASSPRGVPGEAFF. As DNA, the CDR3 is TGTGCCAGCAGCCCCCGGGGGGTCCCAGGCGAAGCTTTCTTT. This chain uses TRBV3-1 (or the pseudogene TRBV3-2) with TRBJ1-1, with a tentative D call TRBD1 (5 bases). CDR1 LGHDT and CDR2 YNNKEL come from the germline V gene (reference sequence). Deletions cut 4 bases from V and 8 bases from J, with 17 bases between. The CDR3 totals 14 residues.

In this sample, this clone turned up a few times. The rearrangement joins TRBV4-3 to TRBJ2-1, with D hard to call. CDR1 LGHNA and CDR2 YSLEER come from the germline V gene. The CDR3 has 16 residues. V was shortened by 1 base and J by 8 bases, with 18 bases between the two germline ends. The CDR3 region is CASSQVTSAQAHEQFF. CDR3 bases: TGCGCCAGCAGCCAAGTGACCTCGGCCCAGGCGCATGAGCAGTTCTTC.

The chain combines TRBV5-5 with TRBJ1-6; a possible D gene is TRBD1 (5 bases). The germline gives CDR1 SGHKS, CDR2 YYEKEE (reference sequence). Trimming stripped 2 bases from V and 10 bases from J, with 19 bases between. The CDR3 runs to 16 residues. The CDR3 bases are TGTGCCAGCAGCTTACATCCCGGAGGGGTAGCGTCACCCCTCCACTTT. It specifies CASSLHPGGVASPLHF. Using reference TRBV5-5 and TRBJ1-6 for the parts outside the CDR3, the full variable domain is DAGVTQSPTHLIKTRGQQVTLRCSPISGHKSVSWYQQVLGQGPQFIFQYYEKEERGRGNFPDRFSARQFPNYSSELNVNALLLGDSALYLCASSLHPGGVASPLHFGNGTRLTVT.

This chain connects TRBV20-1 to TRBJ2-1; D gene ambiguous. The germline gives CDR1 DFQATT, CDR2 SNEGSKA (reference sequence). The CDR3 length is 15 residues. Trimming cost V 3 bases and J 3 bases, with 15 bases left between them. CDR3 sequence (DNA): TGCAGTGCTAGTGGGCTACCTCTAGACTACAATGAGCAGTTCTTC. It encodes CSASGLPLDYNEQFF.

The chain joins TRBV4-1 to TRBJ1-4; D not resolved. V lost 0 bases, J lost 2 bases, and 10 bases lay in between. This CDR3 has 16 residues. Germline loops: CDR1 MGHRA, CDR2 YSYEKL. The CDR3 here is CASSQDFGLTNEKLFF. DNA of the CDR3: TGCGCCAGCAGCCAAGATTTCGGACTGACTAATGAAAAACTGTTTTTT.

The chain links TRBV27 to TRBJ2-1, with TRBD1 matching 7 bases. This CDR3 region has 15 residues. V lost 7 bases, J lost 6 bases, and 12 bases stayed unmatched. Per germline, CDR1 MNHEY and CDR2 SMNVEV (reference sequence). The CDR3 nucleotides are TGTGCCAGCACCTTCCGACAGGGAAAGGTCAATGAGCAGTTCTTC. Encoded protein: CASTFRQGKVNEQFF.

This clone has only a few counts. The chain has TRBV4-1 and TRBJ2-1, with 11 bases lining up with TRBD1. The junction had 13 bases not matched to a gene; V was cut back by 1 base and J by 8 bases. The V gene's germline CDR1 is MGHRA and CDR2 YSYEKL. The CDR3 contains 18 residues. The CDR3 here is CASSQALFRDRGTHEQFF. DNA of the CDR3: TGCGCCAGCAGCCAAGCCCTTTTCCGGGACAGGGGGACGCATGAGCAGTTCTTC.

This clone has only a few counts. Other DNA sequences from this sample encode an identical CDR3 as well. V is TRBV30 and J is TRBJ1-5; maybe TRBD1 (6 bases). The CDR3 has 13 amino acids. Germline V gene sequence: CDR1 GTSNPN, CDR2 SVGIG (reference sequence). Trimming removed 0 bases at V and 3 bases at J, with 6 bases between. CDR3 nucleotide sequence: TGTGCCTGGAGTGTGGGGGCCAATCAGCCCCAGCATTTT. Its translation: CAWSVGANQPQHF.

This sequence joins TRBV5-8 and TRBJ2-3, with TRBD2 matching over 14 bases. V shed 4 bases, J shed 4 bases, and the junction held 11 bases outside the gene matches. Germline-derived CDR1 and CDR2 are SGHTS and YDEGEE. The CDR3 covers 18 residues. In DNA form, the CDR3 reads TGTGCCAGCAGCCATGGACTAGCGGGAGGATCTGGCCCAGATACGCAGTATTTT. Translating it yields CASSHGLAGGSGPDTQYF.

V usage is TRBV28 and J usage is TRBJ1-3; no reliable D call. Germline V CDR1 and CDR2: MDHEN, SYDVKM. This CDR3 spans 12 amino acids. V shed 6 bases and J shed 4 bases, with 7 bases lying between them. The CDR3 nucleotides are TGTGCCAGCAGGCGAACGGGAAACACCATATATTTT. This gives the protein CASRRTGNTIYF.

The chain links TRBV27 to TRBJ1-2; the D gene is possibly TRBD1 (6 bases). The CDR3 runs to 13 residues. The germline V and J ends were trimmed by 6 bases and 4 bases, with 12 bases remaining between them. Germline V lookup: CDR1 MNHEY, CDR2 SMNVEV (reference sequence). This chain's CDR3 is CASRSTGLYGYTF. In DNA, the CDR3 is TGTGCCAGCAGGTCGACAGGTCTCTATGGCTACACCTTC.

The chain combines TRBV19 with TRBJ2-2; TRBD1 might be the D (6 bases). This CDR3 spans 16 amino acids. Germline V CDR1 and CDR2: LNHDA, SQIVND (reference sequence). With 5 bases removed from V and 0 bases from J, the gap between germline ends came to 13 bases. The CDR3 DNA reads as TGTGCCAGTAGTCCGCGGACAGCTTCGAACACCGGGGAGCTGTTTTTT. Amino acid sequence: CASSPRTASNTGELFF.